The clone carrying this TCR beta chain occurred a few times. Its antigen is undetermined. Primers used in a second PCR of roughly 6 to 11 cycles were a sample-barcoded 5' primer and a J-beta primer mix. TCRdb called the 5' RACE reads again in MiXCR, with one record for every CDR3 protein. The sample includes about 1.8 million distinct CDR3 sequences, 40% to 55% of them seen just once. The data were obtained in a study of blood T cells in healthy people across ages. Caucasian, healthy and from Russia, the donors were aged between 6 and 90. Each sample gave at least 7 million isolated PBMCs. Study-wide findings and caveats: Unsorted PBMCs ruled out conclusive naive versus antigen-experienced comparison. TCR beta diversity tracked closely with naive T cell percentage.

This clonotype originated in a woman in her forties in good health. Sequenced material: blood.

The DNA of the CDR3 is TGCAGCGCCGGGGGGACGGAGCCTAACTACAATGAGCAGTTCTTC. It yields the protein CSAGGTEPNYNEQFF. V gene TRBV29-1 combines with J gene TRBJ2-1; 7 bases map to TRBD2. This CDR3 region has 15 residues. Looked up from germline, CDR1 is SQVTM and CDR2 is ANQGSEA. V gave up 7 bases and J gave up 3 bases; unmatched junction bases: 12.